One T cell receptor beta chain is described in this entry. Researchers ran the PCR with 60 Vbeta and 13 Jbeta primers. Generated by immunoSEQ multiplex PCR, the TCRdb table keeps only in-frame clones and is missing some. The table records approximately 170,000 clones, approximately 81% of them present only once. This specimen comes from a study of cytomegalovirus exposure and HLA in healthy donors. Germline V CDR1 and CDR2: SGHRS, YFSETQ. Trimming left V 0 bases short and J 14 bases short, with 13 bases between. The CDR3 is 12 amino acids. V gene TRBV5-1 combines with J gene TRBJ2-3, with D perhaps matching TRBD2 (6 bases). The receptor comes from a woman between 50 and 59 years old in good health and CMV-seronegative. Sequenced material: PBMCs. CDR3 region: CASSLDFGGWYF. DNA of the CDR3: TGCGCCAGCAGCTTGGACTTTGGGGGGTGGTATTTT. Variable domain in full (rest from reference TRBV5-1 and TRBJ2-3): KAGVTQTPRYLIKTRGQQVTLSCSPISGHRSVSWYQQTPGQGLQFLFEYFSETQRNKGNFPGRFSGRQFSNSRSEMNVSTLELGDSALYLCASSLDFGGWYFGPGTRLTVL.